The 10 T cell receptor beta chains below all came from one sample that was sequenced in a study of OX40 agonist ivuxolimab in advanced cancers. Here immunoSEQ multiplex PCR was the method, and the copy in TCRdb shows in-frame clones only, minus some. This table has some 90,000 clones, roughly 86% appearing once. The specimen was CD4+ or CD8+ T cells sorted from blood, collected in a trial of the OX40 agonist ivuxolimab. These receptor sequences come from an adult with an advanced solid tumor such as melanoma, head and neck, liver or kidney cancer.

This chain links TRBV10-3 with TRBJ1-2; D is undetermined. This CDR3 region has 15 residues. V lost 5 bases to trimming and J lost 8 bases, with 21 bases between them. Germline CDR1 ENHRY, CDR2 SYGVKD. Here the CDR3 DNA reads TGTGCCATCAGTCCCGTTCAATCCCGTCTAGAGGGCTACACCTTC. Translation gives CAISPVQSRLEGYTF.

This clone was counted between two and nine times. The chain employs TRBV5-8 and TRBJ2-1; no definite D call. The CDR3 spans 12 residues. Germline V gene lookup returns CDR1 SGHTS and CDR2 YDEGEE. V shed 2 bases and J shed 1 base, with 1 base lying between them. CDR3 nucleotides: TGTGCCAGCAGCTTTTCCTACAATGAGCAGTTCTTC. Protein product: CASSFSYNEQFF. The complete variable domain, with remaining parts taken from reference TRBV5-8 and TRBJ2-1, reads EAGVTQSPTHLIKTRGQQATLRCSPISGHTSVYWYQQALGLGLQFLLWYDEGEERNRGNFPPRFSGRQFPNYSSELNVNALELEDSALYLCASSFSYNEQFFGPGTRLTVL.

The chain recombines TRBV10-1 with TRBJ2-1; the match to TRBD2 covers 12 bases. Germline V gene sequence: CDR1 WNHNN, CDR2 SYGVQD (reference sequence). This CDR3 spans 14 amino acids. With V trimmed by 6 bases and J by 7 bases, 4 bases remained unmatched. The CDR3 spells CASSSSGRVNEQFF. CDR3 nucleotides: TGCGCCAGCAGCTCTAGCGGGAGGGTTAATGAGCAGTTCTTC.

V is TRBV5-1 and J is TRBJ2-7, with D uncertain. The CDR3 has 13 amino acids. Germline CDR1 reads SGHRS; CDR2 reads YFSETQ. The V gene lost 0 bases and the J gene lost 3 bases, with 7 bases spanning the gap. The CDR3 spells CASSLAAFYEQYF. Here the CDR3 DNA reads TGCGCCAGCAGCTTGGCGGCTTTCTACGAGCAGTACTTC.

The chain links TRBV5-1 to TRBJ2-4, with D unresolved. The V end lost 0 bases, the J end lost 0 bases, and 4 bases lay between the germline ends. The CDR3 extends over 14 amino acids. Per the germline V gene, CDR1 is SGHRS and CDR2 is YFSETQ. The CDR3 DNA sequence: TGCGCCAGCAGCTTGGACCTAGCCAAAAACATTCAGTACTTC. Amino acids: CASSLDLAKNIQYF.

The chain uses TRBV30 and TRBJ1-2; a possible D gene is TRBD1 (6 bases). This CDR3 has 15 residues. CDR1 is GTSNPN and CDR2 is SVGIG in the germline V gene (reference sequence). Between the trimmed V and J ends, which lost 1 base and 4 bases, there was a span of 16 bases. The CDR3, as DNA: TGTGCCTGGAGTGGGGGGATCGGGACATTCTATGGCTACACCTTC. This gives the protein CAWSGGIGTFYGYTF.

This clone is a singleton in its sample. The chain recombines TRBV7-9 with TRBJ2-3; TRBD2 agrees at 7 bases. The J segment lost 1 base and the V segment lost 6 bases, leaving 7 bases of the junction unmatched. The CDR3 length is 15 residues. Germline values: CDR1 SEHNR, CDR2 FQNEAQ (reference sequence). CDR3 protein: CASREGRGGTDTQYF. The CDR3 DNA follows: TGTGCCAGCAGGGAGGGGAGGGGTGGCACAGATACGCAGTATTTT. The whole variable domain, remainder taken from reference TRBV7-9 and TRBJ2-3, is DTGVSQNPRHKITKRGQNVTFRCDPISEHNRLYWYRQTLGQGPEFLTYFQNEAQLEKSRLLSDRFSAERPKGSFSTLEIQRTEQGDSAMYLCASREGRGGTDTQYFGPGTRLTVL.

The gene calls are TRBV5-4 and TRBJ1-1, with D possibly being TRBD1 (6 bases). This CDR3 has 14 amino acids. V lost 2 bases and J lost 0, with 8 bases in between. Germline loops: CDR1 SGHNT, CDR2 YYREEE (reference sequence). In DNA form, the CDR3 reads TGTGCCAGCAGCTTAGGGACATTGAACACTGAAGCTTTCTTT. Residues: CASSLGTLNTEAFF.

This clone has more than one count but fewer than ten. The chain has TRBV5-6 and TRBJ1-5; weak D call: TRBD1 (5 bases). CDR3 length equals 16 residues. Germline V gene sequence: CDR1 SGHDT, CDR2 YYEEEE. Trimming removed 1 base from V and 6 bases from J, with 17 bases in between. CDR3 sequence (DNA): TGTGCCAGCAGCTTGTTTAGAGGGTTAGGGACTCAGCCCCAGCATTTT. Protein sequence: CASSLFRGLGTQPQHF.

The chain is built from TRBV25-1 and TRBJ2-5; no definite D call. Germline assignment: CDR1 MGHDK and CDR2 SYGVNS. Trimming stripped 2 bases from V and 2 bases from J, with 6 bases between. The CDR3 loop spans 13 amino acids. CDR3 in DNA: TGTGCCAGCAGTGAACGGAATCAAGAGACCCAGTACTTC. Translating it yields CASSERNQETQYF.